The 25 T cell receptor beta chains presented below share a single source sample, sequenced in a study of blood T cell repertoires in COVID-19. Clones were read by immunoSEQ multiplex PCR, and TCRdb kept only the in-frame ones, dropping some. The sample yields 100,000 to 150,000 clones, 86% seen once. Specimen: peripheral blood. These receptors originate from a human donor in a cohort sampled during active COVID-19.

The V and J genes are TRBV7-2 and TRBJ2-3; a weak D match, TRBD2 (5 bases). Germline CDR1 is SGHTA and CDR2 is FQGNSA. The CDR3 runs to 14 residues. With 1 base removed from V and 3 bases from J, the gap between germline ends came to 8 bases. The CDR3 sequence: CASSLGSVTDTQYF. CDR3 coding DNA: TGTGCCAGCAGCTTAGGTAGCGTTACAGATACGCAGTATTTT.

The rearrangement links TRBV21-1 to TRBJ2-7; the table calls TRBD2, which could not be checked here. TRBV21-1 is annotated as a pseudogene. The CDR3 is 16 residues long. The CDR3 DNA reads as TGTGCCAGCAGCAAATTGCGGGTAGGGTTAGCCTACGAGCAGTACTTC. Its translation is CASSKLRVGLAYEQYF.

V gene TRBV5-1 combines with J gene TRBJ2-7; 9 bases map to TRBD1. This CDR3 has 14 amino acids. Germline V lookup: CDR1 SGHRS, CDR2 YFSETQ. V lost 7 bases to trimming and J lost 3 bases; unmatched junction nucleotides: 8. CDR3 sequence reads: CASGETGGFYEQYF. The CDR3 bases are TGCGCCAGCGGGGAAACAGGGGGCTTCTACGAGCAGTACTTC. Filled out from reference TRBV5-1 and TRBJ2-7, the complete variable domain reads KAGVTQTPRYLIKTRGQQVTLSCSPISGHRSVSWYQQTPGQGLQFLFEYFSETQRNKGNFPGRFSGRQFSNSRSEMNVSTLELGDSALYLCASGETGGFYEQYFGPGTRLTVT.

The V call is TRBV5-4, the J call TRBJ1-4; a possible D gene is TRBD1 (6 bases). The germline CDR1 and CDR2 sequences are SGHNT and YYREEE (reference sequence). Between the trimmed V and J ends, which lost 4 bases and 15 bases, there was a span of 19 bases. The CDR3 is made up of 13 amino acids. The CDR3 DNA sequence: TGTGCCAGCAGCATGGATTCGGACAGATTATTGTTTTTT. It codes for CASSMDSDRLLFF.

The V gene is TRBV19, the J gene TRBJ2-1; 8 nucleotides match TRBD2. Germline V gene sequence: CDR1 LNHDA, CDR2 SQIVND (reference sequence). The CDR3 consists of 15 residues. Losses at the gene ends were 3 bases for V and 9 bases for J; bases not matched to a gene: 10. CDR3 sequence: CASSIRAGVYGEQFF. The CDR3 nucleotides are TGTGCCAGTAGTATCAGAGCGGGAGTGTACGGTGAGCAGTTCTTC.

This clone is a singleton in its sample. This chain connects TRBV24-1 to TRBJ2-3, with D possibly being TRBD1 (5 bases). The CDR3 is made up of 12 amino acids. Trimming took off 5 bases at V and 6 bases at J, with 8 bases between the two ends. CDR1 and CDR2 from the germline V gene are KGHDR and SFDVKD. CDR3 bases: TGTGCCACCAGTGGACAGACTGATACGCAGTATTTT. Translating gives CATSGQTDTQYF.

The chain is built from TRBV27 and TRBJ2-5; 8 nucleotides match TRBD2. V lost 8 bases, J lost 1 base, and 3 bases stayed unmatched. CDR1 and CDR2 from the germline V gene are MNHEY and SMNVEV (reference sequence). The CDR3 sequence is 13 residues long. In DNA, the CDR3 is TGTGCCAGCTCGAGCGGGGGCCAAGAGACCCAGTACTTC. It codes for CASSSGGQETQYF.

This chain links TRBV5-1 with TRBJ1-2; TRBD1 agrees at 10 bases. V trimming: 4 bases; J trimming: 6 bases; junction bases outside the gene matches: 9. The length of the CDR3 is 15 residues. Germline V gives CDR1 SGHRS, CDR2 YFSETQ. CDR3 bases: TGCGCCAGCAGCATGGAGACCGGGACAGGGGATGGCTACACCTTC. Protein sequence: CASSMETGTGDGYTF.

The chain couples TRBV5-1 to TRBJ2-1, with 7 bases fitting TRBD2. This CDR3 comprises 15 residues. In germline, CDR1 is SGHRS, CDR2 YFSETQ. The trim removed 0 bases at V and 5 bases at J, leaving 5 bases unmatched. CDR3 sequence reads: CASSLGPSGNNEQFF. CDR3 DNA: TGCGCCAGCAGCTTGGGCCCTAGCGGTAACAATGAGCAGTTCTTC.

The chain links TRBV7-6 to TRBJ2-3; 10 bases fit TRBD2. The CDR3 spans 19 residues. V trimming: 2 bases; J trimming: 1 base; junction bases outside the gene matches: 12. Germline V gives CDR1 SGHVS, CDR2 FNYEAQ. The DNA of the CDR3 is TGTGCCAGCAGCTTATTGTTCCTAGCGGGAGTAAGAGGCACAGATACGCAGTATTTT. Translating gives CASSLLFLAGVRGTDTQYF.

The gene calls are TRBV11-2 and TRBJ2-1, with D possibly being TRBD2 (6 bases). CDR3 length: 17 amino acids. Per germline, CDR1 SGHAT and CDR2 FQNNGV. The germline V and J ends were trimmed by 1 base and 7 bases, with 20 bases remaining between them. In nucleotides, the CDR3 is TGTGCCAGCAGCTTAGTCCTATCCGCCTCGGGGAGGAATGAGCAGTTCTTC. Residues: CASSLVLSASGRNEQFF.

In this sample, this clone turned up once. This chain connects TRBV6-2 or TRBV6-3 to TRBJ2-7; TRBD2 matches 14 bases. Germline loops: CDR1 MNHEY, CDR2 SVGEGT. V trimming: 5 bases; J trimming: 6 bases; junction bases outside the gene matches: 9. CDR3 length: 16 amino acids. The DNA of the CDR3 is TGTGCCAGCAGTCTCCTCGGGACTAGCGGGAGAGGCGAGCAGTACTTC. Protein product: CASSLLGTSGRGEQYF.

The chain has TRBV7-6 and TRBJ2-7; 11 nucleotides align to TRBD2. The CDR3 runs 14 residues. In germline, CDR1 is SGHVS, CDR2 FNYEAQ. Trimming removed 5 bases from V and 5 bases from J; junction bases left unmatched: 5. CDR3 in amino acids: CASSQGTSGNEQYF. The CDR3, as DNA: TGTGCCAGCAGCCAAGGGACTAGCGGTAACGAGCAGTACTTC.

The genes are TRBV7-8 and TRBJ2-1; 8 bases fit TRBD2. The germline V gene encodes CDR1 SGHVS and CDR2 FQNEAQ. Unmatched junction bases numbered 6, after V lost 2 bases and J lost 3 bases. CDR3 size: 16 residues. Here the CDR3 reads CASSLPLTSGYNEQFF. CDR3 DNA sequence: TGTGCCAGCAGCTTACCGCTAACTAGCGGCTACAATGAGCAGTTCTTC.

The chain recombines TRBV9 with TRBJ1-4, with 7 bases identical to TRBD1. The CDR3 length is 16 residues. Germline V gene sequence: CDR1 SGDLS, CDR2 YYNGEE. Trimming at V came to 0 bases and at J to 0 bases, leaving 2 bases not matched to a gene. For the CDR3, the DNA is TGTGCCAGCAGCGTAGACAGGGGCGCAACTAATGAAAAACTGTTTTTT. Its translation: CASSVDRGATNEKLFF.

This chain joins TRBV2 and TRBJ1-5; 7 bases line up with TRBD1. The CDR3 loop spans 18 amino acids. V lost 4 bases and J lost 2; bases outside the gene matches: 14. The germline gives CDR1 SNHLY, CDR2 FYNNEI. This CDR3 is CASSVPGVGTARNQPQHF. The CDR3, as DNA: TGTGCCAGCAGTGTCCCCGGGGTGGGGACAGCTCGCAATCAGCCCCAGCATTTT.

The chain employs TRBV12-5 and TRBJ2-7; D might be TRBD2 (6 bases). CDR1 is LGHNT and CDR2 is FRNRAP in the germline V gene. This CDR3 spans 14 amino acids. V was pared by 8 bases and J by 9 bases, with 23 bases between. CDR3 nucleotide sequence: TGTGCTAGTTCTCCCTCGGGGAGGTTTGGAAGGCAGTACTTC. This sequence encodes CASSPSGRFGRQYF.

The V and J genes are TRBV30 and TRBJ1-2; D remains unclear. The germline CDR1 and CDR2 sequences are GTSNPN and SVGIG (reference sequence). The length of the CDR3 is 13 residues. Trimming removed 2 bases from V and 0 bases from J, with 7 bases in between. The chain's CDR3 is CAWSMAANYGYTF. In DNA form, the CDR3 reads TGTGCCTGGAGTATGGCGGCTAACTATGGCTACACCTTC.

This chain joins TRBV6-1 and TRBJ2-5; D is possibly TRBD1 (5 bases). This CDR3 spans 13 amino acids. Trimming removed 1 base at V and 12 bases at J, with 15 bases between. In germline, CDR1 is MNHNS, CDR2 SASEGT. The CDR3 DNA reads as TGTGCCAGCAGTGAAGTTTCCAGGGTAGGGGAGTACTTC. It codes for CASSEVSRVGEYF.

The CDR3 region is CASSPGQGSAKNIQYF. CDR3 nucleotides: TGTGCCAGCTCACCCGGACAGGGTTCCGCCAAAAACATTCAGTACTTC. This sequence joins TRBV18 and TRBJ2-4; 8 bases agree with TRBD1. This CDR3 comprises 16 residues. Germline V lookup: CDR1 KGHSH, CDR2 LQKENI. Trimming cost V 3 bases and J 1 base; bases outside gene matches: 5. The variable domain in full, with the rest retrieved from reference TRBV18 and TRBJ2-4, is NAGVMQNPRHLVRRRGQEARLRCSPMKGHSHVYWYRQLPEEGLKFMVYLQKENIIDESGMPKERFSAEFPKEGPSILRIQQVVRGDSAAYFCASSPGQGSAKNIQYFGAGTRLSVL.

CDR3 coding DNA: TGTGCCAGCAGTGACTATCCGGACAGACTCTATGGCTACACCTTC. Protein product: CASSDYPDRLYGYTF. The rearrangement links TRBV2 to TRBJ1-2, with a tentative D call TRBD1 (6 bases). Germline V CDR1 and CDR2: SNHLY, FYNNEI. Trimming cost V 3 bases and J 4 bases, with 15 bases left between them. The CDR3 sequence is 15 residues long.

The chain is built from TRBV24-1 and TRBJ2-3, with 7 positions matching TRBD2. After removal of 3 bases from V and 7 bases from J, the junction contained 15 bases not matched to a gene. The germline CDR1 and CDR2 sequences are KGHDR and SFDVKD. There are 17 residues in the CDR3. The CDR3 nucleotides are TGTGCCACCAGTGATGGGACTAAGGAGGGAAGGAGAAATACGCAGTATTTT. The encoded protein is CATSDGTKEGRRNTQYF.

The chain has TRBV28 and TRBJ2-1, with 8 bases fitting TRBD2. Trimming took 5 bases from V and 0 from J; bases not matched to a gene: 6. The CDR3 consists of 16 residues. CDR1 is MDHEN and CDR2 is SYDVKM in the germline V gene. CDR3 sequence: CASSPLAGSSYNEQFF. CDR3 coding DNA: TGTGCCAGCAGTCCCCTAGCGGGTAGCTCCTACAATGAGCAGTTCTTC.

The chain employs TRBV25-1 and TRBJ2-5; no definite D call. Trimming took 5 bases from V and 0 from J, leaving 4 bases between them. The CDR3 sequence is 12 residues long. Per the germline V gene, CDR1 is MGHDK and CDR2 is SYGVNS. The CDR3 loop is CASSRYQETQYF. CDR3 DNA sequence: TGTGCCAGCAGTCGGTACCAAGAGACCCAGTACTTC.

This chain joins TRBV29-1 and TRBJ2-7; 7 positions match TRBD2. CDR3 size: 13 residues. The J segment lost 2 bases and the V segment lost 7 bases, leaving 8 bases of the junction unmatched. The germline V gene has CDR1 SQVTM and CDR2 ANQGSEA. The CDR3 sequence is CSGGGNTAYEQYF. In DNA, the CDR3 is TGCAGCGGCGGGGGAAACACCGCCTACGAGCAGTACTTC.